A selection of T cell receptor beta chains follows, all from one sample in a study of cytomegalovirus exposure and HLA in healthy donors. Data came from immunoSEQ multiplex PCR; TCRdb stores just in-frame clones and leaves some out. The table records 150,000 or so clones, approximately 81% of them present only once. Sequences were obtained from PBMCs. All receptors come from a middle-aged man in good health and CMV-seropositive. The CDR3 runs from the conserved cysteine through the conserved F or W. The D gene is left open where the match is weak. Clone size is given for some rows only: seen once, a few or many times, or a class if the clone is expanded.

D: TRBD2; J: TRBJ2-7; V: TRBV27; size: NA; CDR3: CASSPRGEHPYEQYF; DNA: TGTGCCAGCAGCCCTCGGGGGGAACATCCCTACGAGCAGTACTTC
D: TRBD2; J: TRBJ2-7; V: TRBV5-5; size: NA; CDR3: CASSSSGRLEQYF; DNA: TGTGCCAGCAGCTCTAGCGGGAGGCTCGAGCAGTACTTC
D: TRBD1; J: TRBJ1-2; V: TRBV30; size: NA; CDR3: CAWSVRRGLGYTF; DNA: TGTGCCTGGAGTGTACGCAGGGGGCTCGGCTACACCTTC
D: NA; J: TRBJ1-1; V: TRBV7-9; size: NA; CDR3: CASSSTSGEKLNTEAFF; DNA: TGTGCCAGCAGCTCGACCTCAGGGGAGAAATTGAACACTGAAGCTTTCTTT
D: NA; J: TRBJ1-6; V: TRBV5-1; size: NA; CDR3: CASSLGVLRAPLHF; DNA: TGCGCCAGCAGCTTGGGAGTTCTCCGGGCACCCCTCCACTTT
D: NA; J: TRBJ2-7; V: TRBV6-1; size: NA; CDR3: CASSEVFVGEQYF; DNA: TGTGCCAGCAGTGAAGTCTTTGTCGGCGAGCAGTACTTC
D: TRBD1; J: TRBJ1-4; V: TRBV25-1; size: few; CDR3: CASSLQGDEKLFF; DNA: TGTGCCAGCAGTTTACAGGGGGATGAAAAACTGTTTTTT
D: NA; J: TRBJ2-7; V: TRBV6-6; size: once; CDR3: CASSGVGEQYF; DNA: TGTGCCAGCAGCGGAGTCGGCGAGCAGTACTTC
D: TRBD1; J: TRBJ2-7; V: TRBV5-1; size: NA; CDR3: CASSPSPDRTYEQYF; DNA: TGCGCCAGCAGCCCTTCACCGGACAGGACCTACGAGCAGTACTTC
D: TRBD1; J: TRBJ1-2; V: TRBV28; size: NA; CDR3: CASGQGYGYTF; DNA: TGTGCCAGCGGACAGGGCTATGGCTACACCTTC
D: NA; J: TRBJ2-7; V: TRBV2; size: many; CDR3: CASSRDAYEQYF; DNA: TGTGCCAGCAGTCGGGATGCCTACGAGCAGTACTTC
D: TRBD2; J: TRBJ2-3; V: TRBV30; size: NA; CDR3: CAWSVGSGSADTQYF; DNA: TGTGCCTGGAGTGTAGGTAGCGGGTCGGCAGATACGCAGTATTTT
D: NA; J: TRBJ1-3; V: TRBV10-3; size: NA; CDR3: CAISAKSTASGNTIYF; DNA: TGTGCCATCAGTGCAAAATCGACAGCCTCTGGAAACACCATATATTTT
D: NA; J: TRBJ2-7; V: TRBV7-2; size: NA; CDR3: CASSLGQPGGEQYF; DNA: TGTGCCAGCAGCTTGGGTCAGCCGGGTGGCGAGCAGTACTTC
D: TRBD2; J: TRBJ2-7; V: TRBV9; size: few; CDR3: CASSVDAGGYEQYF; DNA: TGTGCCAGCAGCGTAGACGCGGGAGGCTACGAGCAGTACTTC
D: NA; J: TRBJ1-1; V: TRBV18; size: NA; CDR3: CASSPSGDTEAFF; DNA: TGTGCCAGCTCACCGTCGGGGGACACTGAAGCTTTCTTT
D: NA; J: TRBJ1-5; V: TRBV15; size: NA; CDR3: CATSRDTDRTNQPQHF; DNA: TGTGCCACCAGCAGAGATACCGACAGAACGAATCAGCCCCAGCATTTT
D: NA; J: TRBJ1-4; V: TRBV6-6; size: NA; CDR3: CASSRKGEEKLFF; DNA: TGTGCCAGCAGTCGCAAGGGAGAAGAAAAACTGTTTTTT
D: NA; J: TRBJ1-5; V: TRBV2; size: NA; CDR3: CASSYDRKDIPQHF; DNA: TGTGCCAGCAGTTATGACAGGAAGGATATACCCCAGCATTTT
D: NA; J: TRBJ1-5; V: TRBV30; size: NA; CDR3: CAWSTDSSNQPQHF; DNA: TGTGCCTGGAGTACGGACAGTAGCAATCAGCCCCAGCATTTT
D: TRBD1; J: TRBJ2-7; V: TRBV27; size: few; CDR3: CASSTTDRGLSYEQYF; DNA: TGTGCCAGCAGTACCACGGACAGGGGGCTTAGCTACGAGCAGTACTTC
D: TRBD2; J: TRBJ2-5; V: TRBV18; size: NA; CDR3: CASSPSSGGQETQYF; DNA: TGTGCCAGCTCACCATCTAGCGGGGGACAAGAGACCCAGTACTTC
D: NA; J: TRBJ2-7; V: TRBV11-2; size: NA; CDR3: CASSLDRYYEQYF; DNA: TGTGCCAGCAGCTTAGACAGGTACTACGAGCAGTACTTC
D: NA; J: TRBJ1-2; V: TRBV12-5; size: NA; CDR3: CASGQGSGYTF; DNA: TGTGCTAGTGGGCAAGGGAGTGGCTACACCTTC
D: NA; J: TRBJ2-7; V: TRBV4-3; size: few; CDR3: CASSQESLEGSFSYEQYF; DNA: TGCGCCAGCAGCCAAGAGTCGCTGGAGGGCTCGTTTTCCTACGAGCAGTACTTC
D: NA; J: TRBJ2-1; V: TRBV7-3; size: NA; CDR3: CASSLSRVVNEQFF; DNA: TGTGCCAGCAGCTTAAGCCGGGTCGTCAATGAGCAGTTCTTC
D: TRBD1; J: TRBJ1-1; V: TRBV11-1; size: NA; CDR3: CASSLARGLAFF; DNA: TGTGCCAGCAGCTTAGCCAGGGGGCTAGCTTTCTTT
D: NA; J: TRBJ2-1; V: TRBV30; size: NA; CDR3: CAWVRHGSYNEQFF; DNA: TGTGCCTGGGTCAGACACGGATCCTACAATGAGCAGTTCTTC
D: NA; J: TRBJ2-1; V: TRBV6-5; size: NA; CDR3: CASSFKGPNREQFF; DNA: TGTGCCAGCAGTTTCAAGGGGCCCAACAGGGAGCAGTTCTTC
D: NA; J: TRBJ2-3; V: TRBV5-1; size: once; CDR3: CASSVTGSFADTQYF; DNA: TGCGCCAGCAGCGTCACAGGGTCCTTCGCAGATACGCAGTATTTT
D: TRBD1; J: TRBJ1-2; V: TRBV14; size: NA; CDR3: CASSRVGQGADGYTF; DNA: TGTGCCAGCAGCCGGGTGGGACAGGGGGCCGATGGCTACACCTTC
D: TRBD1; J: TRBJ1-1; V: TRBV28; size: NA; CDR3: CASSLPGGVNTEAFF; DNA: TGTGCCAGCAGTTTACCAGGGGGCGTGAACACTGAAGCTTTCTTT
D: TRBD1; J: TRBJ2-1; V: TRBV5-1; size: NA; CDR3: CASSLGYGQGASNEQFF; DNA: TGCGCCAGCAGCTTGGGATACGGACAGGGGGCGTCAAATGAGCAGTTCTTC
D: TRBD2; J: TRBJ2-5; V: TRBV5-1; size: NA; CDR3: CASSPALAGETQYF; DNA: TGCGCCAGCAGCCCGGCGCTAGCGGGAGAGACCCAGTACTTC
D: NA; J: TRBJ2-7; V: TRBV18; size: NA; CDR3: CASSPLETVKGEQYF; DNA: TGTGCCAGCTCACCACTTGAGACAGTGAAGGGTGAGCAGTACTTC
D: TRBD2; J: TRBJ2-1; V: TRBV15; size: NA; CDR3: CATSRGRGGSNEQFF; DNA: TGTGCCACCAGCAGAGGGCGGGGGGGAAGTAATGAGCAGTTCTTC
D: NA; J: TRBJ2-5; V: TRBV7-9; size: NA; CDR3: CASSPGDLYQETQYF; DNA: TGTGCCAGCAGCCCGGGGGATCTATACCAAGAGACCCAGTACTTC
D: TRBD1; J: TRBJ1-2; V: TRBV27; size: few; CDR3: CASSDRGNYGYTF; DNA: TGTGCCAGCAGTGACAGGGGTAACTATGGCTACACCTTC
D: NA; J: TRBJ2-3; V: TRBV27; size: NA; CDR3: CASSFRGTFADTQYF; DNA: TGTGCCAGCAGTTTCAGGGGCACATTTGCAGATACGCAGTATTTT
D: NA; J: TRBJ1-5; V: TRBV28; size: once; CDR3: CASRVQGAQPQHF; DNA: TGTGCCAGCAGGGTACAGGGTGCTCAGCCCCAGCATTTT
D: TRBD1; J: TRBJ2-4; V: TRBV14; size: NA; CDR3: CASSQTGVAKNIQYF; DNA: TGTGCCAGCAGCCAAACAGGGGTAGCCAAAAACATTCAGTACTTC
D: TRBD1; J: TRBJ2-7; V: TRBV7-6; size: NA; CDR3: CASSIGQDHSYEQYF; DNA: TGTGCCAGCAGCATAGGACAGGACCACTCCTACGAGCAGTACTTC
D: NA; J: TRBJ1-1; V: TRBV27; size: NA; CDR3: CASSKTERNTEAFF; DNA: TGTGCCAGCTCAAAGACGGAGAGAAACACTGAAGCTTTCTTT
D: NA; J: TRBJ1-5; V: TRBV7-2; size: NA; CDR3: CASSLVGLLNQPQHF; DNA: TGTGCCAGCAGCTTAGTAGGACTACTCAATCAGCCCCAGCATTTT
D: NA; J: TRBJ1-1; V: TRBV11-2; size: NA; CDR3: CASSLGPGRDTEAFF; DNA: TGTGCCAGCAGCTTGGGACCCGGGAGGGACACTGAAGCTTTCTTT
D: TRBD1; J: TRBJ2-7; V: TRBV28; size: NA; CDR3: CASSLRSSGGVEQYF; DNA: TGTGCCAGCAGTTTACGATCGTCAGGGGGCGTCGAGCAGTACTTC
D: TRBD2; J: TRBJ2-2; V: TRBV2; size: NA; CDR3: CASSATSGRVSGELFF; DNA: TGTGCCAGCAGTGCTACTAGCGGGAGGGTATCCGGGGAGCTGTTTTTT
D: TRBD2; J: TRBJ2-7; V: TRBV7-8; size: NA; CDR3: CASSSRGSGSYEQYF; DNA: TGTGCCAGCAGCTCCCGAGGTAGCGGGAGCTACGAGCAGTACTTC
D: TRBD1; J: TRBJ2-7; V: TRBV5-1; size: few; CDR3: CASSTRTGSYEQYF; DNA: TGCGCCAGCAGCACGAGGACAGGATCTTACGAGCAGTACTTC
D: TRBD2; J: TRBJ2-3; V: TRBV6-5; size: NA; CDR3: CASSNRAGGTDTQYF; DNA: TGTGCCAGCTCGAATCGGGCGGGAGGCACAGATACGCAGTATTTT
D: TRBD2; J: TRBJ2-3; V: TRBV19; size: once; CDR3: CASSASGPSGTDTQYF; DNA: TGTGCTTCGTCGGCTAGCGGCCCCTCTGGCACAGATACGCAGTATTTT
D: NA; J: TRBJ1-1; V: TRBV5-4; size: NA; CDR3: CASSPGSGTEAFF; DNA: TGTGCCAGCAGCCCCGGGAGTGGCACTGAAGCTTTCTTT
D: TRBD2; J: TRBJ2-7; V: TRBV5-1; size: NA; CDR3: CASSPGGGTYEQYF; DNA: TGCGCCAGCAGCCCCGGCGGGGGGACCTACGAGCAGTACTTC